These 25 T cell receptor beta chains were sequenced from one sample in a study of cytomegalovirus exposure and HLA in healthy donors. The PCR contained 60 Vbeta and 13 Jbeta primers. The data were produced by immunoSEQ multiplex PCR, yet TCRdb's version contains in-frame clones alone and is incomplete. The table shows fewer than 150,000 clones, with over 70% occurring only once. The sequenced sample was PBMCs. These receptors originate from a man aged 35 to 55 in good health and CMV-seropositive.

The genes are TRBV19 and TRBJ1-1; a possible D gene is TRBD1 (5 bases). This CDR3 comprises 15 residues. V was cut by 4 bases and J by 1 base, with 13 bases left in between. CDR1 and CDR2 from the germline V gene are LNHDA and SQIVND (reference sequence). CDR3 amino acids: CASSRRGNPNTEAFF. The CDR3 DNA sequence: TGTGCCAGTAGTAGAAGGGGAAATCCGAACACTGAAGCTTTCTTT.

V and J are TRBV28 and TRBJ1-4; a weak D match, TRBD1 (5 bases). The CDR3 extends over 15 amino acids. The V end was cut by 4 bases, the J end by 5 bases, with 14 bases between. The germline V gene has CDR1 MDHEN and CDR2 SYDVKM. This chain's CDR3 is CASSSLWTINEKLFF. In DNA, the CDR3 is TGTGCCAGCAGTTCCCTCTGGACAATAAATGAAAAACTGTTTTTT.

On this clone: The same CDR3 arises from other DNA sequences in this sample as well. V gene TRBV5-1 combines with J gene TRBJ2-3; 9 nucleotides agree with TRBD2. V lost 0 bases to trimming and J lost 6 bases; unmatched junction nucleotides: 17. The CDR3 is 19 residues long. The germline gives CDR1 SGHRS, CDR2 YFSETQ. CDR3 protein: CASSLEGFISGGVPDTQYF. CDR3 DNA sequence: TGCGCCAGCAGCTTGGAGGGGTTTATTAGCGGGGGTGTACCGGATACGCAGTATTTT. Using reference TRBV5-1 and TRBJ2-3 for the parts outside the CDR3, the full variable domain is KAGVTQTPRYLIKTRGQQVTLSCSPISGHRSVSWYQQTPGQGLQFLFEYFSETQRNKGNFPGRFSGRQFSNSRSEMNVSTLELGDSALYLCASSLEGFISGGVPDTQYFGPGTRLTVL.

The chain joins TRBV19 to TRBJ2-7; the D is unclear. Trimming removed 10 bases from V and 2 bases from J, with 9 bases in between. Germline CDR1 is LNHDA and CDR2 is SQIVND (reference sequence). The CDR3 is 11 amino acids. CDR3 residues: CATTDTYEQYF. CDR3 DNA: TGTGCCACCACCGACACCTACGAGCAGTACTTC.

This sequence joins TRBV5-1 and TRBJ2-5; maybe TRBD1 (6 bases). V lost 2 bases to trimming and J lost 4 bases, with 15 bases between them. The germline gives CDR1 SGHRS, CDR2 YFSETQ. The CDR3 has 15 amino acids. The CDR3 here is CASSLEGGGPETQYF. CDR3 nucleotide sequence: TGCGCCAGCAGCTTAGAAGGGGGTGGCCCAGAGACCCAGTACTTC.

CDR3: CASSTGGLALHEQYF. CDR3 nucleotide sequence: TGTGCCAGTAGCACAGGGGGCCTTGCTCTCCACGAGCAGTACTTC. The V and J genes are TRBV19 and TRBJ2-7; the match to TRBD1 covers 9 bases. Looked up from germline, CDR1 is LNHDA and CDR2 is SQIVND (reference sequence). The length of the CDR3 is 15 residues. The V segment lost 6 bases and the J segment 5 bases; nucleotides outside the gene matches: 11.

The chain employs TRBV5-1 and TRBJ1-6, with 7 bases matching TRBD1. J lost 6 bases, V lost 0 bases, and 12 bases had no gene match. CDR3 length: 18 residues. Germline CDR1 and CDR2: SGHRS and YFSETQ. The CDR3 bases are TGCGCCAGCAGCTTGGCCAAGTCAGGGGGACGGAGTAATTCACCCCTCCACTTT. This encodes CASSLAKSGGRSNSPLHF. Complete variable domain (other parts from reference TRBV5-1 and TRBJ1-6): KAGVTQTPRYLIKTRGQQVTLSCSPISGHRSVSWYQQTPGQGLQFLFEYFSETQRNKGNFPGRFSGRQFSNSRSEMNVSTLELGDSALYLCASSLAKSGGRSNSPLHFGNGTRLTVT.

The rearrangement links TRBV2 to TRBJ2-1; D is uncertain. The CDR3 totals 15 residues. The V gene lost 0 bases and the J gene lost 7 bases, with 13 bases spanning the gap. CDR1 and CDR2 from the germline V gene are SNHLY and FYNNEI. The CDR3 is CASSEALRLKNEQFF. The CDR3 DNA is TGTGCCAGCAGTGAAGCGCTTCGACTCAAGAATGAGCAGTTCTTC.

There are a few counts of this clone. The rearrangement links TRBV10-1 to TRBJ1-5; D not resolved. CDR3 size: 18 residues. Trimming left V 5 bases short and J 0 bases short, with 20 bases between. Germline-derived CDR1 and CDR2 are WNHNN and SYGVQD (reference sequence). In DNA form, the CDR3 reads TGCGCCAGCAGTTCCACGTCCAGGCCCGGGAATAGCAATCAGCCCCAGCATTTT. It yields the protein CASSSTSRPGNSNQPQHF.

The rearrangement uses TRBV6-5 and TRBJ1-2; unclear D gene. The CDR3 totals 15 residues. Germline V gives CDR1 MNHEY, CDR2 SVGAGI. V dropped 2 bases and J dropped 0 bases, with 10 bases sitting between them. The CDR3 here is CASSYSPNPNYGYTF. The CDR3 coding sequence is TGTGCCAGCAGTTACAGCCCTAACCCTAACTATGGCTACACCTTC.

For the CDR3, the DNA is TGCGCCAGCAGTCTTTTTTCCGGGGCTGAAGCTTTCTTT. This gives the protein CASSLFSGAEAFF. This rearrangement joins TRBV10-1 to TRBJ1-1, with D unresolved. Germline lookup yields CDR1 WNHNN and CDR2 SYGVQD (reference sequence). The V end was cut by 5 bases, the J end by 6 bases, with 13 bases between. This CDR3 spans 13 amino acids.

CDR3 amino acids: CASSSGGRGFLSEKLFF. For the CDR3, the DNA is TGTGCCAGCAGTTCCGGGGGGAGAGGGTTCCTCTCTGAAAAACTGTTTTTT. The chain has TRBV28 and TRBJ1-4; D may be TRBD1 (5 bases). The V end lost 4 bases, the J end lost 7 bases, and 22 bases lay between the germline ends. This CDR3 has 17 residues. The germline V gene encodes CDR1 MDHEN and CDR2 SYDVKM.

In nucleotides, the CDR3 is TGTGCCAGCAGCCGGAATCAGGTCGGCGAGCAGTACTTC. Its translation is CASSRNQVGEQYF. The V call is TRBV14, the J call TRBJ2-7; D gene ambiguous. The V gene's germline CDR1 is SGHDN and CDR2 FVKESK. The CDR3 spans 13 residues. Trimming removed 4 bases from V and 6 bases from J, with 13 bases in between.

The chain is built from TRBV7-2 and TRBJ2-3; D may be TRBD1 (6 bases). The germline gives CDR1 SGHTA, CDR2 FQGNSA. V was cut by 5 bases and J by 1 base, with 10 bases left in between. This CDR3 has 14 amino acids. The CDR3 DNA sequence: TGTGCCAGCAGCACCTACAGGGGCACAGATACGCAGTATTTT. It yields the protein CASSTYRGTDTQYF.

This clone was observed once. V usage is TRBV4-2 and J usage is TRBJ1-4; 11 positions match TRBD1. This CDR3 spans 15 amino acids. The germline gives CDR1 LGHNA, CDR2 YNFKEQ. V trimming: 1 base; J trimming: 8 bases; junction bases outside the gene matches: 3. The CDR3 here is CASSQVGQGAEKLFF. The DNA of the CDR3 is TGTGCCAGCAGCCAAGTAGGACAGGGGGCAGAAAAACTGTTTTTT.

J is TRBJ2-5 and V is TRBV7-8; 12 positions agree with TRBD2. Germline loops: CDR1 SGHVS, CDR2 FQNEAQ. V lost 7 bases and J lost 4; bases outside the gene matches: 7. The CDR3 length is 15 residues. CDR3 amino acids: CASNLGGLAGETQYF. The CDR3 DNA is TGTGCCAGCAATTTGGGGGGACTAGCGGGAGAGACCCAGTACTTC.

The gene calls are TRBV9 and TRBJ2-7; D might be TRBD2 (5 bases). The V end was cut by 4 bases, the J end by 3 bases, with 11 bases between. The CDR3 loop spans 13 amino acids. The germline gives CDR1 SGDLS, CDR2 YYNGEE. In DNA, the CDR3 is TGTGCCAGCAGCCCTGGAGGAGTCTACGAGCAGTACTTC. The encoded protein is CASSPGGVYEQYF.

The chain recombines TRBV5-1 with TRBJ2-2, with D unclear. The CDR3 totals 14 residues. The germline CDR1 and CDR2 sequences are SGHRS and YFSETQ. The V gene lost 3 bases and the J gene lost 13 bases, with 19 bases spanning the gap. CDR3 loop: CASSSPGNLAGLFF. The CDR3 DNA is TGCGCCAGCAGCTCTCCAGGAAACCTGGCTGGGCTGTTTTTT.

The V call is TRBV5-4, the J call TRBJ2-5; 8 nucleotides align to TRBD1. Germline V CDR1 and CDR2: SGHNT, YYREEE (reference sequence). The CDR3 is made up of 16 amino acids. J lost 3 bases, V lost 5 bases, and 12 bases had no gene match. The CDR3 reads CASSRSGGAPEETQYF. The CDR3 region has the DNA TGTGCCAGCAGTCGATCAGGGGGCGCGCCGGAAGAGACCCAGTACTTC.

This sequence joins TRBV6-5 and TRBJ1-5; D might be TRBD1 (6 bases). Germline CDR1 and CDR2: MNHEY and SVGAGI. The CDR3 has 14 amino acids. V shed 4 bases and J shed 3 bases, with 10 bases lying between them. The CDR3 DNA sequence: TGTGCCAGCAGTTTTTACAGGGACAATCAGCCCCAGCATTTT. Protein product: CASSFYRDNQPQHF.

This clone was detected a few times. The rearrangement links TRBV7-2 to TRBJ1-1, with D unresolved. CDR1 is SGHTA, CDR2 FQGNSA, per germline. The CDR3 has 13 amino acids. Trimming cost V 4 bases and J 4 bases, with 10 bases left between them. This CDR3 reads CASSSIAGTEAFF. The CDR3 coding sequence is TGTGCCAGCAGCTCGATTGCGGGCACTGAAGCTTTCTTT.

This clone was detected only once. The chain has TRBV19 and TRBJ2-7, with 8 bases aligning to TRBD1. The germline V gene encodes CDR1 LNHDA and CDR2 SQIVND (reference sequence). V dropped 5 bases and J dropped 7; count of bases not matched to a gene: 7. This CDR3 has 13 amino acids. The CDR3 sequence: CASSPRQGREQYF. For the CDR3, the DNA is TGTGCCAGTAGTCCAAGACAGGGGCGGGAGCAGTACTTC.

CDR3 region: CASRPGGQGHTEAFF. DNA for the CDR3: TGTGCCAGCAGACCAGGAGGACAGGGGCACACTGAAGCTTTCTTT. This chain uses TRBV6-6 with TRBJ1-1; TRBD1 aligns across 9 bases. The CDR3 is 15 residues long. The germline V gene has CDR1 MNHNY and CDR2 SVGAGI (reference sequence). J lost 3 bases, V lost 6 bases, and 8 bases had no gene match.

The V and J genes are TRBV19 and TRBJ1-2, with D possibly TRBD1 on 6 matching bases. Trimming removed 3 bases at V and 1 base at J, with 12 bases between. Germline loops: CDR1 LNHDA, CDR2 SQIVND (reference sequence). The CDR3 spans 15 residues. The CDR3 DNA reads TGTGCCAGTAGTATTACCCAGGGGCATAACTATGGCTACACCTTC. It specifies CASSITQGHNYGYTF.

This chain connects TRBV2 to TRBJ1-5; perhaps TRBD1 as D (6 bases). Per germline, CDR1 SNHLY and CDR2 FYNNEI. The CDR3 is made up of 16 amino acids. V lost 7 bases and J lost 6, with 22 bases in between. CDR3 amino acids: CASTPVPGLTGQPQHF. CDR3 in DNA: TGTGCCAGCACCCCCGTTCCGGGATTGACAGGTCAGCCCCAGCATTTT.